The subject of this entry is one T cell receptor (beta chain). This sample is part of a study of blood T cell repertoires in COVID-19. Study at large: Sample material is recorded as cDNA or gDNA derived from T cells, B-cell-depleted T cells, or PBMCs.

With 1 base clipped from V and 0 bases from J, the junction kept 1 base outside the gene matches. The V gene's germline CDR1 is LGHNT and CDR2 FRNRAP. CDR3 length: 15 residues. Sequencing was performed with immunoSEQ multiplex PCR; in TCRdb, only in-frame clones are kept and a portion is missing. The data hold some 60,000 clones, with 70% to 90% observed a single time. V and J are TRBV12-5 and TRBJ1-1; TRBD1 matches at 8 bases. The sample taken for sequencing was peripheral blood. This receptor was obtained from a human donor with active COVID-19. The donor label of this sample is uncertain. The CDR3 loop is CASGLGQGLNTEAFF. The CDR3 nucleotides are TGTGCTAGTGGTTTGGGACAGGGGTTGAACACTGAAGCTTTCTTT.